Presented here are 11 T cell receptor beta chains from one specimen sequenced in a study of T cells in Graves' hyperthyroidism and ophthalmopathy. TCR beta CDR3 region amplification was performed from RNA transcripts. RT-PCR in the first round (using the HTBI primer set) targeted the TCR CDR3. Each CDR3 protein is one row after TCRdb ran MiXCR on the multiplex PCR reads. The table includes about 300,000 distinct CDR3 sequences, roughly 18% detected once. Material for sequencing was blood. The source is a man aged 45-65 years with Graves' ophthalmopathy.

This clonotype was recorded a few times. The chain couples TRBV28 to TRBJ2-7; 11 bases match TRBD2. The germline gives CDR1 MDHEN, CDR2 SYDVKM. V was clipped by 6 bases and J by 7 bases; unmatched bases: 17. The CDR3 totals 17 residues. The CDR3 DNA sequence: TGTGCCAGCAGAGTAGCGGGAGGGCCCGACCGAGGGTTAGAGCAGTACTTC. Amino acids: CASRVAGGPDRGLEQYF.

A single count supports this clonotype. V gene TRBV25-1 combines with J gene TRBJ2-7; 11 bases map to TRBD2. The trim removed 5 bases at V and 2 bases at J, leaving 14 bases unmatched. CDR3 length: 18 amino acids. Germline V gives CDR1 MGHDK, CDR2 SYGVNS. CDR3 in amino acids: CASSSNGRTSGFPYEQYF. The DNA for the CDR3 is TGTGCCAGCAGTTCAAATGGCCGGACTAGCGGGTTCCCCTACGAGCAGTACTTC.

This clonotype was counted only a few times. The V call is TRBV28, the J call TRBJ2-5; no clear D gene. Trimming cost V 5 bases and J 4 bases, with 14 bases left between them. The CDR3 consists of 14 residues. Per germline, CDR1 MDHEN and CDR2 SYDVKM. The CDR3 sequence: CASSRGGPPETQYF. CDR3 bases: TGTGCCAGCAGTCGCGGCGGACCTCCAGAGACCCAGTACTTC.

This clonotype appeared a few times. J is TRBJ1-5 and V is TRBV13, with TRBD1 matching 9 bases. CDR3 size: 16 residues. V lost 0 bases, J lost 4 bases, and 4 bases stayed unmatched. Per the germline V gene, CDR1 is PRHDT and CDR2 is FYEKMQ (reference sequence). CDR3 sequence reads: CASSLGGQGSNQPQHF. The CDR3 nucleotides are TGTGCCAGCAGCTTAGGGGGACAGGGCTCGAATCAGCCCCAGCATTTT.

The chain employs TRBV28 and TRBJ2-1; D perhaps matches TRBD1 (6 bases). The germline gives CDR1 MDHEN, CDR2 SYDVKM. V was cut by 1 base and J by 5 bases, with 18 bases left in between. The CDR3 is 17 amino acids. CDR3 protein: CASSLSFFGTPDNEQFF. The CDR3 DNA reads TGTGCCAGCAGTTTATCCTTTTTCGGGACACCCGACAATGAGCAGTTCTTC.

This chain connects TRBV20-1 to TRBJ1-4; D gene ambiguous. V was clipped by 3 bases and J by 5 bases, with 4 bases between them. The V gene's germline CDR1 is DFQATT and CDR2 SNEGSKA (reference sequence). The CDR3 is 11 residues long. The CDR3 is CSARENEKLFF. CDR3 coding DNA: TGCAGTGCTAGGGAGAATGAAAAACTGTTTTTT.

The chain is built from TRBV5-1 and TRBJ1-6; D uncertain. CDR1 is SGHRS, CDR2 YFSETQ, per germline. The CDR3 loop spans 14 amino acids. V dropped 0 bases and J dropped 12 bases, with 13 bases sitting between them. The CDR3, as DNA: TGCGCCAGCAGCTTGGGGCCTTTAACAGAACCCCTCCACTTT. Translation gives CASSLGPLTEPLHF.

The chain has TRBV10-3 and TRBJ2-3, with a weak D call TRBD2 (7 bases). CDR3 length: 16 amino acids. V was shortened by 10 bases and J by 2 bases, with 22 bases between the two germline ends. Germline V gene lookup returns CDR1 ENHRY and CDR2 SYGVKD. Here the CDR3 reads CATRGGAGANTDTQYF. DNA for the CDR3: TGTGCCACACGGGGAGGGGCAGGGGCGAACACAGATACGCAGTATTTT.

The V and J genes are TRBV29-1 and TRBJ2-3; 10 bases fit TRBD2. Germline V lookup: CDR1 SQVTM, CDR2 ANQGSEA. With 4 bases clipped from V and 5 bases from J, the junction kept 6 bases outside the gene matches. The CDR3 contains 14 residues. DNA for the CDR3: TGCAGCGTTGGTCTAGCGGGGGTAGTAGATACGCAGTATTTT. Its protein is CSVGLAGVVDTQYF.

This clonotype was found a few times. The chain carries TRBV6-2 or TRBV6-3 and TRBJ2-5, with 11 nucleotides matching TRBD2. V lost 10 bases to trimming and J lost 5 bases; unmatched junction nucleotides: 6. The CDR3 totals 13 residues. Germline CDR1 is MNHEY and CDR2 is SVGEGT. This CDR3 is CATTSGSNETQYF. CDR3 bases: TGTGCCACAACTAGCGGGAGCAATGAGACCCAGTACTTC.

The sample holds one count of this clonotype. This rearrangement joins TRBV7-2 to TRBJ1-2; unclear D gene. V was pared by 5 bases and J by 2 bases, with 12 bases between. The germline V gene has CDR1 SGHTA and CDR2 FQGNSA. The CDR3 is 14 amino acids. This chain's CDR3 is CASSRLLTNYGYTF. The CDR3 coding sequence is TGTGCCAGCAGCCGCCTCCTCACCAACTATGGCTACACCTTC.